This T cell receptor beta chain was recovered during a study of response to subunit inactivated influenza vaccine. TCRdb recomputed calls from the RT-PCR reads with MiXCR, one row per CDR3 protein. The sample has more than 150,000 distinct CDR3 sequences, around 8.8% seen once. This clonotype was recorded many times. Antigen unknown. Study-wide results and caveats: The authors suggested that few new T cells are recruited per seasonal influenza vaccination.

The CDR3 contains 15 residues. Trimming shortened V by 4 bases and J by 3 bases, and 15 bases separated the two germline ends. The germline CDR1 and CDR2 sequences are MNHEY and SVGEGT. This TCR derives from a man aged 50 or older who received an inactivated influenza vaccine. The sequencing used non-naive T cells sorted from PBMCs, collected on the day of vaccination. The chain recombines TRBV6-2 or TRBV6-3 with TRBJ1-2, with a weak D call TRBD1 (6 bases). Here the CDR3 reads CASSSPWQGYYGYTF. The DNA for the CDR3 is TGTGCCAGCAGTTCCCCTTGGCAGGGGTACTATGGCTACACCTTC.